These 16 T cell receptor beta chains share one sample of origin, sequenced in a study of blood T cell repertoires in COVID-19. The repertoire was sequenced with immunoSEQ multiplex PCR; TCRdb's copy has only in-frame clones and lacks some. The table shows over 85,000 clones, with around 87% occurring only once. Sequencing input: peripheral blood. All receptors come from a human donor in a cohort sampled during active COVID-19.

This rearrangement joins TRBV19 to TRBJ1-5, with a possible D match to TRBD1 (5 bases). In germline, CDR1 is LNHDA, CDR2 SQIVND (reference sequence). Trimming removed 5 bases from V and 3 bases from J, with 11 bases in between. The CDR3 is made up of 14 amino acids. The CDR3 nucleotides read TGTGCCAGTAGTTTACCAGGGAACAATCAGCCCCAGCATTTT. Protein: CASSLPGNNQPQHF. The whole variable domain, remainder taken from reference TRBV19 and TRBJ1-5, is DGGITQSPKYLFRKEGQNVTLSCEQNLNHDAMYWYRQDPGQGLRLIYYSQIVNDFQKGDIAEGYSVSREKKESFPLTVTSAQKNPTAFYLCASSLPGNNQPQHFGDGTRLSIL.

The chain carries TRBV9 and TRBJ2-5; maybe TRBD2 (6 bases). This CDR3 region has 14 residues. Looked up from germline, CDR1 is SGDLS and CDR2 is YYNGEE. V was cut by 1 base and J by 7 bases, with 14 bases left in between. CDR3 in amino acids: CASSVREFGGTQYF. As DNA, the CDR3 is TGTGCCAGCAGCGTACGGGAGTTCGGTGGGACCCAGTACTTC.

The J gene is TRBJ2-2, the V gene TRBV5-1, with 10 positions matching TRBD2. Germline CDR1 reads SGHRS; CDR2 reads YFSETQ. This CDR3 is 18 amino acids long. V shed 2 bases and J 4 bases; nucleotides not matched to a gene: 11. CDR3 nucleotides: TGCGCCAGCAGCTTTCGGACTAGCGGACCTTTGAGCACCGGGGAGCTGTTTTTT. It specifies CASSFRTSGPLSTGELFF. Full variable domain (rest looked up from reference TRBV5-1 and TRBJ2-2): KAGVTQTPRYLIKTRGQQVTLSCSPISGHRSVSWYQQTPGQGLQFLFEYFSETQRNKGNFPGRFSGRQFSNSRSEMNVSTLELGDSALYLCASSFRTSGPLSTGELFFGEGSRLTVL.

The CDR3 is CASSLARTYGADTQYF. CDR3 nucleotide sequence: TGTGCCAGCAGCTTAGCGAGGACCTACGGGGCAGATACGCAGTATTTT. J is TRBJ2-3 and V is TRBV11-1; perhaps TRBD2 as D (5 bases). The CDR3 is made up of 16 amino acids. Trimming cost V 0 bases and J 4 bases, with 14 bases left between them. Germline assignment: CDR1 SGHAT and CDR2 FQDESV (reference sequence).

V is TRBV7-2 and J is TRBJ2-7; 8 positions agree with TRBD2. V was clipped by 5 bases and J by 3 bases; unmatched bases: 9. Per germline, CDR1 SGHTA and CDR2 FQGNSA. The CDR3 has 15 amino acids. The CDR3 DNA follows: TGTGCCAGCAGCGACCAAGCGGGAGTGCTCTACGAGCAGTACTTC. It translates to CASSDQAGVLYEQYF.

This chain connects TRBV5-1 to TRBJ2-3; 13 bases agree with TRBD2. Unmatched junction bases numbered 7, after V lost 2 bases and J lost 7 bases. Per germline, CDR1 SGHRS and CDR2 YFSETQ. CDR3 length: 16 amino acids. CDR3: CASSLTSGRGLNTQYF. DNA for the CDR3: TGCGCCAGCAGCTTAACTAGCGGGAGGGGGCTCAATACGCAGTATTTT.

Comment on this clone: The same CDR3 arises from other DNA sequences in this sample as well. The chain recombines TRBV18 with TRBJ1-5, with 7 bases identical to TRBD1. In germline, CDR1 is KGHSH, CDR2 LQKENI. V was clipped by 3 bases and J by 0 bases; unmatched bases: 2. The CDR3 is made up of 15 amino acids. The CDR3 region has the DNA TGTGCCAGCTCACCCCGGGACAGTAGCAATCAGCCCCAGCATTTT. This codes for CASSPRDSSNQPQHF. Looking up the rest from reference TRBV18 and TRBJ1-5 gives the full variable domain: NAGVMQNPRHLVRRRGQEARLRCSPMKGHSHVYWYRQLPEEGLKFMVYLQKENIIDESGMPKERFSAEFPKEGPSILRIQQVVRGDSAAYFCASSPRDSSNQPQHFGDGTRLSIL.

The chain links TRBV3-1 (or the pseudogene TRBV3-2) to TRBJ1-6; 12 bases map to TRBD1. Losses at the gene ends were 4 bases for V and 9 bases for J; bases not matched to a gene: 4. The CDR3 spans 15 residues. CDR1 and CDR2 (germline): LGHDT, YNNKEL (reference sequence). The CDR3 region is CASSPAGQGASPLHF. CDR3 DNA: TGTGCCAGCAGCCCCGCGGGACAGGGGGCTTCACCCCTCCACTTT.

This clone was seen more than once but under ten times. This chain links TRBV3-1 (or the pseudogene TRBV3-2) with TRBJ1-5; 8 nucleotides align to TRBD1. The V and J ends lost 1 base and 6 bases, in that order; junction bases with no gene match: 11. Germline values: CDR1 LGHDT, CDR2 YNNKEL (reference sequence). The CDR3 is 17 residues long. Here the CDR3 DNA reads TGTGCCAGCAGCCAAGGTCGGACAGGGCCCCCGGGTCAGCCCCAGCATTTT. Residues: CASSQGRTGPPGQPQHF.

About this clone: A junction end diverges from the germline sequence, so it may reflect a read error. CDR3 sequence (DNA): TGTGCCAGCAGTTCCTCCCGACAGGGGGTGTTC. Protein sequence: CASSSSRQGVF. The chain links TRBV28 to TRBJ1-2; 9 nucleotides align to TRBD1. Germline V gene data show CDR1 as MDHEN and CDR2 as SYDVKM. The CDR3 is 11 amino acids.

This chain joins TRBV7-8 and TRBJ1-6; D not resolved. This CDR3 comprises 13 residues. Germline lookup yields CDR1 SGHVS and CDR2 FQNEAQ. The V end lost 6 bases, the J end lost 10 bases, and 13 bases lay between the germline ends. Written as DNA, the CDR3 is TGTGCCAGCAGACTTCAATCCGAGTCACCCCTCCACTTT. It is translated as CASRLQSESPLHF. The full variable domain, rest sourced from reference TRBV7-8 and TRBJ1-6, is GAGVSQSPRYKVAKRGQDVALRCDPISGHVSLFWYQQALGQGPEFLTYFQNEAQLDKSGLPSDRFFAERPEGSVSTLKIQRTQQEDSAVYLCASRLQSESPLHFGNGTRLTVT.

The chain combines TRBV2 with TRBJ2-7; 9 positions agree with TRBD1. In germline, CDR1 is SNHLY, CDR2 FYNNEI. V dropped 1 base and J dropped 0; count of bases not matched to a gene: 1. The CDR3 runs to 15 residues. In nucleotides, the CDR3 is TGTGCCAGCAGTGAAGGGGACAGGGTCTCCTACGAGCAGTACTTC. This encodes CASSEGDRVSYEQYF.

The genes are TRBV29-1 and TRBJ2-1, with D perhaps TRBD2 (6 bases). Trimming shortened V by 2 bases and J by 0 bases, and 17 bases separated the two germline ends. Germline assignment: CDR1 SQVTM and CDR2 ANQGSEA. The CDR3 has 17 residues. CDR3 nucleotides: TGCAGCGTTGAAAAGGCAGGGACTTTTTACTCCTACAATGAGCAGTTCTTC. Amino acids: CSVEKAGTFYSYNEQFF.

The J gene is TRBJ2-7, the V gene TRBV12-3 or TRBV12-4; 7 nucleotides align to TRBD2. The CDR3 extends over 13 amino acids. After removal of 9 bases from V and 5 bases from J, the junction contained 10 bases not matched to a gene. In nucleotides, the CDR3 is TGTGCCAGTCAACTCGGGGACTACGACGAGCAGTACTTC. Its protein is CASQLGDYDEQYF.

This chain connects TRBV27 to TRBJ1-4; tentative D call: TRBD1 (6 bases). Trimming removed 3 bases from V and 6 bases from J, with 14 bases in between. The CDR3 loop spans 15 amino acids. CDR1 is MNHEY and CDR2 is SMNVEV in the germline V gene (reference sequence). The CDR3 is CASSFRTVGHEKLFF. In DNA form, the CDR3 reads TGTGCCAGCAGTTTTCGGACAGTTGGTCATGAAAAACTGTTTTTT.

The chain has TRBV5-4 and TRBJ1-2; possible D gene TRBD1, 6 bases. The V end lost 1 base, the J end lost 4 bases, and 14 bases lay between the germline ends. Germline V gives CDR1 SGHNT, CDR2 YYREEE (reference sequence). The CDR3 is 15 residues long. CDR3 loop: CASSLRGGQGYGYTF. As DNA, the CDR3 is TGTGCCAGCAGCTTGAGGGGGGGGCAAGGCTATGGCTACACCTTC.